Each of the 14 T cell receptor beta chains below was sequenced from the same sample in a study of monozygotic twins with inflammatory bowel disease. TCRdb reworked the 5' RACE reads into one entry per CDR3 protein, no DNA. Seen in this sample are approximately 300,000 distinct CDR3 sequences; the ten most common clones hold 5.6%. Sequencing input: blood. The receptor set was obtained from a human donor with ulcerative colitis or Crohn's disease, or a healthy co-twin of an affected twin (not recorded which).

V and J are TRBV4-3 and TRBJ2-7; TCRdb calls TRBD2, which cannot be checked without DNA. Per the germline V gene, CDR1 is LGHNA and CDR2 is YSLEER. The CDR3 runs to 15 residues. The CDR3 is CASSPALAGGYEQYF.

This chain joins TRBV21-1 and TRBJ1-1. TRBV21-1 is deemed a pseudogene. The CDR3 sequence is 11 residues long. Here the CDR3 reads CAATEGTEAFF.

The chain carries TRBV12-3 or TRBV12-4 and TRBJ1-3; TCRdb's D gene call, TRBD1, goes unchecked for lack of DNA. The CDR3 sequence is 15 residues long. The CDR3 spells CASSPGPGRGNTIYF.

CDR3 in amino acids: CAWSSVTGGSAKNIQYF. The J gene is TRBJ2-4, the V gene TRBV30; TCRdb's D gene call, TRBD1, goes unchecked for lack of DNA. This CDR3 is 17 amino acids long. The germline V gene has CDR1 GTSNPN and CDR2 SVGIG (reference sequence). Complete variable domain (other parts from reference TRBV30 and TRBJ2-4): SQTIHQWPATLVQPVGSPLSLECTVEGTSNPNLYWYRQAAGRGLQLLFYSVGIGQISSEVPQNLSASRPQDRQFILSSKKLLLSDSGFYLCAWSSVTGGSAKNIQYFGAGTRLSVL.

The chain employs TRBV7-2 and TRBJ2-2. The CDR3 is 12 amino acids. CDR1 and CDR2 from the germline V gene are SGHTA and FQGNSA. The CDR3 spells CASSRTVGELFF.

CDR3 amino acids: CASSLGLVGEQYF. The rearrangement uses TRBV4-3 and TRBJ2-7; the D call of TRBD2 rests on TCRdb alone, since no DNA is present to check it. CDR3 length: 13 residues. Germline loops: CDR1 LGHNA, CDR2 YSLEER.

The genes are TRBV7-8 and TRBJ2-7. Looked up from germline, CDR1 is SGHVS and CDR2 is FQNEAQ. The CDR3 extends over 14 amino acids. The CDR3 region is CASSFALASYEQYF.

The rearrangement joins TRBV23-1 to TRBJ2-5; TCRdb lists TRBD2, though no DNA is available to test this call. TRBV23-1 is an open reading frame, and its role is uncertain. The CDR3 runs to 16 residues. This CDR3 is CASSQSERGGPETQYF.

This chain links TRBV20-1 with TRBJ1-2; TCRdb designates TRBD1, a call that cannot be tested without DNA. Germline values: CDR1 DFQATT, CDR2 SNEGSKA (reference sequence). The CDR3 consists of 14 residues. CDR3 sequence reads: CSATTGQGGGGYTF.

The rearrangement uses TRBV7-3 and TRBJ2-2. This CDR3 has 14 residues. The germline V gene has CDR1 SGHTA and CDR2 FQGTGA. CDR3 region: CASSLRHMTGELFF.

This chain's CDR3 is CSAPGTGGLYEQYF. The chain links TRBV20-1 to TRBJ2-7; TCRdb picks TRBD1, but there is no DNA to check that call. Looked up from germline, CDR1 is DFQATT and CDR2 is SNEGSKA (reference sequence). The length of the CDR3 is 14 residues.

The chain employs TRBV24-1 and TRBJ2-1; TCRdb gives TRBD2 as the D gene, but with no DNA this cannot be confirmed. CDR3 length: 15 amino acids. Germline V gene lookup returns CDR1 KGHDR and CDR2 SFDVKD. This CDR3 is CATSEPGLAYNEQFF.

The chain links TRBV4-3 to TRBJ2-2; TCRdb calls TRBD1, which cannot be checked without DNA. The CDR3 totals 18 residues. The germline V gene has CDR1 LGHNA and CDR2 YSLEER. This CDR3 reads CASSPWDRVLLMAGELFF.

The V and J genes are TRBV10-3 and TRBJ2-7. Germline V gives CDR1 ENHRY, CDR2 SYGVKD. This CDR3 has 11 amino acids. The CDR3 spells CATRWEYEQYF.